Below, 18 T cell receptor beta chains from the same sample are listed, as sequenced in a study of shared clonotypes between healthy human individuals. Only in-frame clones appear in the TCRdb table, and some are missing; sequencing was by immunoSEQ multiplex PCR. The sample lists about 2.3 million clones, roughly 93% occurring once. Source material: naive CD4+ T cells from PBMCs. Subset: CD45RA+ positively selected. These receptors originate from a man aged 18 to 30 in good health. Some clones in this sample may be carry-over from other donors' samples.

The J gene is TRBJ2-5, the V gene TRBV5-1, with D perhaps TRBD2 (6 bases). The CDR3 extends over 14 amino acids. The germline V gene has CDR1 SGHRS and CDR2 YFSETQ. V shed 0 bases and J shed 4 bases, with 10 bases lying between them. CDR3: CASSLVLAGETQYF. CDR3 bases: TGCGCCAGCAGCTTGGTACTAGCCGGAGAGACCCAGTACTTC. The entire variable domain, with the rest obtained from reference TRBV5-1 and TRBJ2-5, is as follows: KAGVTQTPRYLIKTRGQQVTLSCSPISGHRSVSWYQQTPGQGLQFLFEYFSETQRNKGNFPGRFSGRQFSNSRSEMNVSTLELGDSALYLCASSLVLAGETQYFGPGTRLLVL.

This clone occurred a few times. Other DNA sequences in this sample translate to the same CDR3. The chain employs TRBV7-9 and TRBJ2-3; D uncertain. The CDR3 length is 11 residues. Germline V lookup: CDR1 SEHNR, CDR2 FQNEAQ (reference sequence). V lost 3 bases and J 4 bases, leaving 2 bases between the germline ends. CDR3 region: CASSFADTQYF. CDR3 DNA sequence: TGTGCCAGCAGCTTTGCAGATACGCAGTATTTT.

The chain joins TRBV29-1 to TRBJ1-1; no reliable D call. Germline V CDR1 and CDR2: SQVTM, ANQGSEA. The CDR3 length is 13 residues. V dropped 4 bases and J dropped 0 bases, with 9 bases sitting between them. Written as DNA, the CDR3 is TGCAGCGTTGGGAATACAGTGAACACTGAAGCTTTCTTT. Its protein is CSVGNTVNTEAFF.

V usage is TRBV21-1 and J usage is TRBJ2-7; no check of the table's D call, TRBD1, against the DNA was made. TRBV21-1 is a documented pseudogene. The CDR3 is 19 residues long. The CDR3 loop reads CASSKVRMVRQAFKNEQYF. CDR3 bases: TGTGCCAGCAGCAAAGTAAGAATGGTACGACAGGCATTTAAGAACGAGCAGTACTTC.

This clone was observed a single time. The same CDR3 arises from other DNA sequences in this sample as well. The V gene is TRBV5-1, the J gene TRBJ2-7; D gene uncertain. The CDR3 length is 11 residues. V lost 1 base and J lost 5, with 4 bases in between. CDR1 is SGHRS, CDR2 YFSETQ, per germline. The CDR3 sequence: CASSLLNEQYF. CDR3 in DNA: TGCGCCAGCAGCTTGTTAAACGAGCAGTACTTC.

This CDR3 is CASSLESGLSGYTF. The CDR3 nucleotides are TGTGCCAGCAGCTTGGAGTCCGGTCTATCTGGCTACACCTTC. This rearrangement joins TRBV5-4 to TRBJ1-2; D is unclear. The CDR3 extends over 14 amino acids. Trimming removed 0 bases at V and 7 bases at J, with 13 bases between. CDR1 and CDR2 (germline): SGHNT, YYREEE (reference sequence).

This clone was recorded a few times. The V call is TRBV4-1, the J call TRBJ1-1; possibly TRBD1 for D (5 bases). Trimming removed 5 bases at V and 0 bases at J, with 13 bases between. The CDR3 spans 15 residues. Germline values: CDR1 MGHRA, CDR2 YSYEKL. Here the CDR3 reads CASSTPGRLNTEAFF. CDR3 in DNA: TGCGCCAGCAGCACTCCGGGACGTCTGAACACTGAAGCTTTCTTT.

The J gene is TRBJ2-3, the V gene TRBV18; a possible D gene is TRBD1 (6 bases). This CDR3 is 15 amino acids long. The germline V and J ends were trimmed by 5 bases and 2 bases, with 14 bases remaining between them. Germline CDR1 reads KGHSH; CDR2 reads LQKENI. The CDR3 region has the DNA TGTGCCAGCTCAACACAGGGCAGGGCCACAGATACGCAGTATTTT. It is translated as CASSTQGRATDTQYF.

This chain's CDR3 is CASLPQGGYEKLFF. The CDR3 nucleotides are TGTGCCAGCCTCCCACAAGGGGGCTATGAAAAACTGTTTTTT. The rearrangement joins TRBV28 to TRBJ1-4; 7 positions match TRBD1. The J segment lost 6 bases and the V segment lost 8 bases, leaving 9 bases of the junction unmatched. The CDR3 length is 14 residues. The germline V gene has CDR1 MDHEN and CDR2 SYDVKM.

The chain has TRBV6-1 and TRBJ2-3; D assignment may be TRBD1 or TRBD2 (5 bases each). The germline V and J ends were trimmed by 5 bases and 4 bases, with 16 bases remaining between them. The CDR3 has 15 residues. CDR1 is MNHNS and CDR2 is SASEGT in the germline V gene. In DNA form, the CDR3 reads TGTGCCAGCAGTCCACGGGACCCCGTTTCAGATACGCAGTATTTT. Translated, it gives CASSPRDPVSDTQYF.

For the CDR3, the DNA is TGTGCCATCAGGCCAACGGGAGACCCGTCGAATAAGGCAGATACGCAGTATTTT. Translation: CAIRPTGDPSNKADTQYF. The chain is built from TRBV10-3 and TRBJ2-3, with D possibly TRBD2 on 6 matching bases. Germline CDR1 and CDR2: ENHRY and SYGVKD. The CDR3 consists of 18 residues. The V and J ends lost 6 bases and 4 bases respectively, with 26 bases between them.

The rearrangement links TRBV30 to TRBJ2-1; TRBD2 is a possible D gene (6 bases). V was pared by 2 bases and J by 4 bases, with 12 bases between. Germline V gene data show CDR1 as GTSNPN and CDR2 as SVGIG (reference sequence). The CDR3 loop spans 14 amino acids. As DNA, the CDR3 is TGTGCCTGGAGTCTAGCGACACCTTACAATGAGCAGTTCTTC. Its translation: CAWSLATPYNEQFF.

This CDR3 is CASSLGGPTEAFF. The CDR3 DNA reads TGTGCCAGCAGCTTGGGAGGGCCCACTGAAGCTTTCTTT. The rearrangement joins TRBV5-6 to TRBJ1-1; D remains ambiguous. CDR1 and CDR2 from the germline V gene are SGHDT and YYEEEE. CDR3 length: 13 amino acids. The V gene lost 0 bases and the J gene lost 4 bases, with 7 bases spanning the gap. The variable domain in full, with the rest retrieved from reference TRBV5-6 and TRBJ1-1, is DAGVTQSPTHLIKTRGQQVTLRCSPKSGHDTVSWYQQALGQGPQFIFQYYEEEERQRGNFPDRFSGHQFPNYSSELNVNALLLGDSALYLCASSLGGPTEAFFGQGTRLTVV.

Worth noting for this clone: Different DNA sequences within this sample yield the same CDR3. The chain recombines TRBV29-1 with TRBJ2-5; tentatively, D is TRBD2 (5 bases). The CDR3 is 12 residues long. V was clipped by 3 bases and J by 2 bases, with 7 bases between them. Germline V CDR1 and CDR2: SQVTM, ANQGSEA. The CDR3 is CSVDPGQETQYF. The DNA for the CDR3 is TGCAGCGTTGACCCGGGGCAAGAGACCCAGTACTTC.

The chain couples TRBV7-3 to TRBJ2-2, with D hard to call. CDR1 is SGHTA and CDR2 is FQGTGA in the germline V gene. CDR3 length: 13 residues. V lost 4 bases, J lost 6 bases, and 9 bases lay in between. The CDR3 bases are TGTGCCAGCAGCTCCATGGAGTCCGGGGAGCTGTTTTTT. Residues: CASSSMESGELFF.

Here the CDR3 DNA reads TGCAGCGTTGCCGTCTCCGCTAACACCGGGGAGCTGTTTTTT. It yields the protein CSVAVSANTGELFF. This chain uses TRBV29-1 with TRBJ2-2; no definite D call. V was clipped by 4 bases and J by 2 bases, with 11 bases between them. Germline CDR1 is SQVTM and CDR2 is ANQGSEA. The CDR3 covers 14 residues.

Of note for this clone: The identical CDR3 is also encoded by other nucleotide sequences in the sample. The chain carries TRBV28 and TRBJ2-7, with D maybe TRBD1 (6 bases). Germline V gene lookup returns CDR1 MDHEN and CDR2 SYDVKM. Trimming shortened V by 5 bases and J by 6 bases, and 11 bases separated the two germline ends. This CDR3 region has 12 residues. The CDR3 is CASSLQGSEQYF. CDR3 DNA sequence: TGTGCCAGCAGTCTACAGGGTAGCGAGCAGTACTTC.

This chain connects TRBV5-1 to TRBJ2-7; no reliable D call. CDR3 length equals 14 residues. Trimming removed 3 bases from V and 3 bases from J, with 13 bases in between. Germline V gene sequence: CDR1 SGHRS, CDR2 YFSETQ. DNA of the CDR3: TGCGCCAGCAGCTCGGGCCGTGCAGACTACGAGCAGTACTTC. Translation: CASSSGRADYEQYF.